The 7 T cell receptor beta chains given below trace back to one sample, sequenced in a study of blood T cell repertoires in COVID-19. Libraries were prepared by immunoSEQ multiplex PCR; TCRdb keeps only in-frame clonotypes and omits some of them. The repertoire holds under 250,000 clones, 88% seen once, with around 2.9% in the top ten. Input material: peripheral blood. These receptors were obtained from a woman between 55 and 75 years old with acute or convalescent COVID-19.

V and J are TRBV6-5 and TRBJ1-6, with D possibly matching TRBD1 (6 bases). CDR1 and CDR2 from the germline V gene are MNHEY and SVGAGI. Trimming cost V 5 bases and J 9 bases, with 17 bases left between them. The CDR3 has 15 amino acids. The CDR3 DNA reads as TGTGCCAGCAGTCTTAGGGTACAGGGCGGTTCACCCCTCCACTTT. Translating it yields CASSLRVQGGSPLHF.

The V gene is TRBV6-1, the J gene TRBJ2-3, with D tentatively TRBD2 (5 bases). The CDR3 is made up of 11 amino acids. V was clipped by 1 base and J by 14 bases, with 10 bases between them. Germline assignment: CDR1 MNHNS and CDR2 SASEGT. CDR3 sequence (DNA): TGTGCCAGCAGTGAAGGCGGGCGCCGGTATTTT. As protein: CASSEGGRRYF.

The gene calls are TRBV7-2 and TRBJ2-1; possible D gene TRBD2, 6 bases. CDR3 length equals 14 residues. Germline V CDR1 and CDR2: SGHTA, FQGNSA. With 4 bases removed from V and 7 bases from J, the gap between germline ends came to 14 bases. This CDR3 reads CASSSQGLGNEQFF. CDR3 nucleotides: TGTGCCAGCAGCTCTCAGGGACTGGGGAATGAGCAGTTCTTC.

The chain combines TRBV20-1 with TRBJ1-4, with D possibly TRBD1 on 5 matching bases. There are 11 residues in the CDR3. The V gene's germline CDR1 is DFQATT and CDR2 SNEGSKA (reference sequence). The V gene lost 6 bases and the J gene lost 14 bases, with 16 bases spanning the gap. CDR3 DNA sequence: TGCAGTGCGCAACAGGAAGCAATGCTGTTTTTT. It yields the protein CSAQQEAMLFF.

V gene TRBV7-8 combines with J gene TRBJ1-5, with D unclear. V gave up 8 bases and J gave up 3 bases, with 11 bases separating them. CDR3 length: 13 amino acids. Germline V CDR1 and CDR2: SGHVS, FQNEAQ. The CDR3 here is CASSIADNQPQHF. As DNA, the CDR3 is TGTGCCAGCTCAATAGCGGACAATCAGCCCCAGCATTTT.

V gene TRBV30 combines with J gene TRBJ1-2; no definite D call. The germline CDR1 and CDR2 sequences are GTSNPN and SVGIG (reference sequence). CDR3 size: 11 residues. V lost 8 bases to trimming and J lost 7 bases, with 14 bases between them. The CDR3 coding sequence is TGTGCCACCAATAAGCAACCTGGCTACACCTTC. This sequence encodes CATNKQPGYTF.

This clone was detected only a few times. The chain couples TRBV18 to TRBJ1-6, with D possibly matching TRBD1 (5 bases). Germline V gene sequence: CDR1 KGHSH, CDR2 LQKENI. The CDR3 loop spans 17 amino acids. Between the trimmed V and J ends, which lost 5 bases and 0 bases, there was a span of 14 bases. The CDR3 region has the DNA TGTGCCAGCTCAGTCGACAGCCCTAGCTCCTATAATTCACCCCTCCACTTT. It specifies CASSVDSPSSYNSPLHF.